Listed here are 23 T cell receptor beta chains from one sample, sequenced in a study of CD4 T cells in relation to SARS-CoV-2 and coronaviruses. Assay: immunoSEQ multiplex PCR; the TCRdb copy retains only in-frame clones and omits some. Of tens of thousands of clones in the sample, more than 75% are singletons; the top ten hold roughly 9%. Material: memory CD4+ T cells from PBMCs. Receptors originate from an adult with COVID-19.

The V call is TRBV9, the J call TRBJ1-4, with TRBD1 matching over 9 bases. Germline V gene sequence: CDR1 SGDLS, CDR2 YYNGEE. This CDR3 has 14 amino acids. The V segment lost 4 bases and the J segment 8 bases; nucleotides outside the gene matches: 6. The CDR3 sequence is CASSIRQGGEKLFF. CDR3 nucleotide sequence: TGTGCCAGCAGCATTCGACAGGGGGGGGAAAAACTGTTTTTT.

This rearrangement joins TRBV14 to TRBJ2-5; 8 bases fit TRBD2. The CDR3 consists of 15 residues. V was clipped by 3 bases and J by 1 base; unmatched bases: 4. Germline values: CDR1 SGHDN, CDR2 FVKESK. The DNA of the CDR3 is TGTGCCAGCAGCCACAGGGCGGGGGGCCAAGAGACCCAGTACTTC. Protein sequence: CASSHRAGGQETQYF.

The CDR3 region is CAWVFRTGRVTEAFF. The DNA of the CDR3 is TGTGCCTGGGTTTTCCGAACAGGGCGCGTCACTGAAGCTTTCTTT. This chain links TRBV30 with TRBJ1-1; possible D gene TRBD1, 6 bases. The V gene's germline CDR1 is GTSNPN and CDR2 SVGIG (reference sequence). The CDR3 totals 15 residues. V lost 5 bases to trimming and J lost 4 bases, with 20 bases between them.

CDR3: CASSIGTGGGGSNQPQHF. CDR3 DNA sequence: TGTGCCAGTAGTATAGGGACAGGGGGCGGTGGTAGCAATCAGCCCCAGCATTTT. The chain employs TRBV19 and TRBJ1-5; 11 nucleotides line up with TRBD1. CDR1 is LNHDA, CDR2 SQIVND, per germline (reference sequence). V trimming: 1 base; J trimming: 0 bases; junction bases outside the gene matches: 5. The CDR3 spans 18 residues.

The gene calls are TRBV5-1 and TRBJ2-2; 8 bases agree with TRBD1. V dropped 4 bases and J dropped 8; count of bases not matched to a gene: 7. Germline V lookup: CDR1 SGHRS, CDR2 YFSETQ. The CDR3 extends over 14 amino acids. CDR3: CASSPRQGTGELFF. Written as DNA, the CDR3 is TGCGCCAGCAGCCCGCGACAGGGGACAGGGGAGCTGTTTTTT.

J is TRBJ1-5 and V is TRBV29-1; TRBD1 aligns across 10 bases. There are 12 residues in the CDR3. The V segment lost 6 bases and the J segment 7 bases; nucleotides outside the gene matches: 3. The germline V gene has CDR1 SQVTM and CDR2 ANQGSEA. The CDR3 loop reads CSVRQGAQPQHF. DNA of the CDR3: TGCAGCGTGAGACAGGGGGCACAGCCCCAGCATTTT.

CDR3 in DNA: TGTGCCAGCAACATCCAGGGGGACTACGAGCAGTACTTC. It encodes CASNIQGDYEQYF. The chain has TRBV2 and TRBJ2-7; 7 bases line up with TRBD1. Germline CDR1 SNHLY, CDR2 FYNNEI. CDR3 length: 13 residues. V lost 7 bases, J lost 3 bases, and 6 bases stayed unmatched.

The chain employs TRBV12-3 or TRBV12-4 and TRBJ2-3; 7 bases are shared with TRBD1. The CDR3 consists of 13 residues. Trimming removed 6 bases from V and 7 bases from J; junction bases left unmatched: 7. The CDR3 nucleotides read TGTGCCAGCAGAATAGCAGGGGGAAATACGCAGTATTTT. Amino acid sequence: CASRIAGGNTQYF.

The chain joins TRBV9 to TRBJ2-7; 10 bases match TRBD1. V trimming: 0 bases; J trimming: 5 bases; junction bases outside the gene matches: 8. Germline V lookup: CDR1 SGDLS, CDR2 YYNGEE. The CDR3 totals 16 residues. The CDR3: CASSVAGGQGLDEQYF. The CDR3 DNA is TGTGCCAGCAGCGTAGCCGGGGGACAGGGGTTAGACGAGCAGTACTTC.

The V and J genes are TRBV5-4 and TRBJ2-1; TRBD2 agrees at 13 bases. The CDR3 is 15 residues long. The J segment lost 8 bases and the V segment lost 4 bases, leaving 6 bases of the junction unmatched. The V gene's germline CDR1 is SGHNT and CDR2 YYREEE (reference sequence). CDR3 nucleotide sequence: TGTGCCAGCAGCCCGGGACTAGCGGGGCTATATGAGCAGTTCTTC. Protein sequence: CASSPGLAGLYEQFF.

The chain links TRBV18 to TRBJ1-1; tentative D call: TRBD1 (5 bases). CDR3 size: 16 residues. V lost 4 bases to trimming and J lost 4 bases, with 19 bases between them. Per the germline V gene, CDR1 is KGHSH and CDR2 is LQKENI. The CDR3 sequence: CASSQGTRGAPTEAFF. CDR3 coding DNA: TGTGCCAGCTCACAAGGTACAAGGGGCGCACCCACTGAAGCTTTCTTT. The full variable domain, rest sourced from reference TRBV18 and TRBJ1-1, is NAGVMQNPRHLVRRRGQEARLRCSPMKGHSHVYWYRQLPEEGLKFMVYLQKENIIDESGMPKERFSAEFPKEGPSILRIQQVVRGDSAAYFCASSQGTRGAPTEAFFGQGTRLTVV.

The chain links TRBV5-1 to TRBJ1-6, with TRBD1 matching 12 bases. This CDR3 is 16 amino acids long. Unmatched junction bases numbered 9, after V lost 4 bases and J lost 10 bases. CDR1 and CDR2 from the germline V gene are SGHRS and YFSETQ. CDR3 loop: CASSHTGQGAGSPLHF. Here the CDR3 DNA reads TGCGCCAGCAGCCATACGGGACAGGGGGCCGGGTCACCCCTCCACTTT.

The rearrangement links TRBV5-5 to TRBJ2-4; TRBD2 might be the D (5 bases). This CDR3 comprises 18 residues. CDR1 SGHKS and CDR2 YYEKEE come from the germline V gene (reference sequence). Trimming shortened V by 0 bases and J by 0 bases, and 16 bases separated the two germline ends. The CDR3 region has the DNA TGTGCCAGCAGCTTGGTTGGTGAGGGAACCCCAGCCAAAAACATTCAGTACTTC. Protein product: CASSLVGEGTPAKNIQYF. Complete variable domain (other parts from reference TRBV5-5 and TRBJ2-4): DAGVTQSPTHLIKTRGQQVTLRCSPISGHKSVSWYQQVLGQGPQFIFQYYEKEERGRGNFPDRFSARQFPNYSSELNVNALLLGDSALYLCASSLVGEGTPAKNIQYFGAGTRLSVL.

The CDR3 DNA reads TGCGCCAGCAGCTTCGGGGGTGGGAACACTGAAGCTTTCTTT. The encoded protein is CASSFGGGNTEAFF. The genes are TRBV5-1 and TRBJ1-1, with D possibly being TRBD1 (5 bases). Germline assignment: CDR1 SGHRS and CDR2 YFSETQ. The V gene lost 2 bases and the J gene lost 1 base, with 9 bases spanning the gap. CDR3 size: 14 residues.

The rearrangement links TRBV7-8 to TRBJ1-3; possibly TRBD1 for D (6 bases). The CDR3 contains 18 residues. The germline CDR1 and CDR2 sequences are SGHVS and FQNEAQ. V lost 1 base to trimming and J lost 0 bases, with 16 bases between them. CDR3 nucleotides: TGTGCCAGCAGCTTAGAAAGGGACAATCGCATCTCTGGAAACACCATATATTTT. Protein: CASSLERDNRISGNTIYF.

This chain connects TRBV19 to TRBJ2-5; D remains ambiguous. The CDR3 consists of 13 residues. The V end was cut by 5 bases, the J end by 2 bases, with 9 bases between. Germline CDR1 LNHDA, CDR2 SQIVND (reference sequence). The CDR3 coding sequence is TGTGCCAGTAGTTTCCGACATCAAGAGACCCAGTACTTC. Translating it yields CASSFRHQETQYF.

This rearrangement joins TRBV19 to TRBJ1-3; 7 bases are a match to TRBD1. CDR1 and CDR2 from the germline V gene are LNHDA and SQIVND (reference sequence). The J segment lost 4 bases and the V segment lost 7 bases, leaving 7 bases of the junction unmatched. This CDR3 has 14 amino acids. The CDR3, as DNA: TGTGCCAGTACCCAGGGGGTTAGCGGAAACACCATATATTTT. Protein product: CASTQGVSGNTIYF.

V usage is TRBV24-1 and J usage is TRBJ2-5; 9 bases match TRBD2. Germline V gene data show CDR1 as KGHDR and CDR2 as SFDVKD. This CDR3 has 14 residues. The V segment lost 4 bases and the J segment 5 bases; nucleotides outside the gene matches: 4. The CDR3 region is CATSEAGTSETQYF. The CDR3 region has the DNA TGTGCCACCAGTGAAGCCGGGACTAGCGAGACCCAGTACTTC.

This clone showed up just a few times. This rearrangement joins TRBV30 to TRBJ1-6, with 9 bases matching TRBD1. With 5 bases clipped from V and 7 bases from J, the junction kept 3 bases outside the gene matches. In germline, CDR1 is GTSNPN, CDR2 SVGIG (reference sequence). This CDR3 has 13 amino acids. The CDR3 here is CAWGTGKNSPLHF. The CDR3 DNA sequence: TGTGCCTGGGGGACAGGGAAGAATTCACCCCTCCACTTT.

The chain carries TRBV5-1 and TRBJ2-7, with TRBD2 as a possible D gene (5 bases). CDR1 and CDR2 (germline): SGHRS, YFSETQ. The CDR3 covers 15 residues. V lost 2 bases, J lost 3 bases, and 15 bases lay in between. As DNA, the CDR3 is TGCGCCAGCAGCTTATTCTATGGTCGGGGCTACGAGCAGTACTTC. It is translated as CASSLFYGRGYEQYF.

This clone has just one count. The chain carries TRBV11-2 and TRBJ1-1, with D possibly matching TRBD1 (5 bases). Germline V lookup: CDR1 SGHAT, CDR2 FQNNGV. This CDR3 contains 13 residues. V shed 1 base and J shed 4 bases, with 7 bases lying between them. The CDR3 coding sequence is TGTGCCAGCAGCTTAGCAGGGCCCACTGAAGCTTTCTTT. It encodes CASSLAGPTEAFF.

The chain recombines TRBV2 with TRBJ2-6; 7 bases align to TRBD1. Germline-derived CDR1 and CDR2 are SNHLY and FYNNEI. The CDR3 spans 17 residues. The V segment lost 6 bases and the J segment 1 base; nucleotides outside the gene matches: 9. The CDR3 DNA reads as TGTGCCAGCAGAAAAGGGACAGTGCCATCTGGGGCCAACGTCCTGACTTTC. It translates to CASRKGTVPSGANVLTF.

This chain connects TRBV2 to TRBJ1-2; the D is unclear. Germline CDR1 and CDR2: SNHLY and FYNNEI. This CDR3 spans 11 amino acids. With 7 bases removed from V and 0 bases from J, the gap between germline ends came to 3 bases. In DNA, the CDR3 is TGTGCCAGCACCCCTAACTATGGCTACACCTTC. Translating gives CASTPNYGYTF.